Listed below are T cell receptor beta chains from one sample, sequenced in a study of blood T cell repertoires in COVID-19. Assay used: immunoSEQ multiplex PCR; TCRdb lists only in-frame clones, some missing. Found here are roughly 69,000 clones, roughly 80% of them singletons; the top ten hold less than 15%. Sequencing input: peripheral blood. The receptors shown here come from a man aged 50 to 60 with COVID-19, enrolled during active disease. Both conserved end residues are part of each CDR3.

j_call v_call cdr3_aa
TRBJ2-1 TRBV5-4 CASSLSGLAGPSSNEQFF
TRBJ1-3 TRBV7-2 CASSQMTGGAPGNTIYF
TRBJ2-2 TRBV5-1 CASSQGTSGGTGELFF
TRBJ2-7 TRBV14 CASSSAREPYF
TRBJ1-1 TRBV29-1 CSADFSNMNTEAFF
TRBJ2-1 TRBV9 CASSDGQDSYNEQFF
TRBJ2-7 TRBV5-6 CASSRDRGVEQYF
TRBJ1-2 TRBV12-3/TRBV12-4 CGTGTNYGYTF
TRBJ1-1 TRBV5-1 CASRQGQGAGNTEAFF
TRBJ1-5 TRBV27 CASSLRGLTPQHF
TRBJ2-5 TRBV18 CASSGGGFGETQYF
TRBJ2-2 TRBV10-2 CASKARGNTGELFF
TRBJ2-3 TRBV9 CASSVGLSSTDTQYF
TRBJ2-2 TRBV24-1 CATSESTGELFF
TRBJ1-6 TRBV10-1 CASSEATGGNSPLHF